A selection of T cell receptor beta chains follows, all from one sample in a study of blood T cell repertoires in COVID-19. Using immunoSEQ multiplex PCR, the repertoire was profiled, and TCRdb retains in-frame clones only, with some absent. Of fewer than 120,000 clones detected, 80% to 90% appear once; the ten largest clones hold approximately 15%. The specimen sequenced was peripheral blood. The receptors originated from a woman aged 60-75 years with acute or convalescent COVID-19. CDR3s leave out the opening cysteine and the closing phenylalanine or tryptophan.

>TRBV7-8|TRBJ2-5
ASSSNGRGGETQY
>TRBV5-1|TRBJ1-4
ASSVGVGNEKLF
>TRBV20-1|TRBJ2-7
SANDRQRYEQY
>TRBV2|TRBJ1-4
ASSGGQGLEKLF
>TRBV5-4|TRBJ1-1
ASSLFSGGADTEAF
>TRBV28|TRBJ1-5
ASSSRGPGSPQH
>TRBV4-3|TRBJ2-7
ASSQDIGPSYEQY
>TRBV11-3|TRBJ2-5
ASSFPRGLETQY
>TRBV28|TRBJ1-3
ASSQGSSGNTIY
>TRBV7-2|TRBJ2-7
ASSLGHSSYEQY